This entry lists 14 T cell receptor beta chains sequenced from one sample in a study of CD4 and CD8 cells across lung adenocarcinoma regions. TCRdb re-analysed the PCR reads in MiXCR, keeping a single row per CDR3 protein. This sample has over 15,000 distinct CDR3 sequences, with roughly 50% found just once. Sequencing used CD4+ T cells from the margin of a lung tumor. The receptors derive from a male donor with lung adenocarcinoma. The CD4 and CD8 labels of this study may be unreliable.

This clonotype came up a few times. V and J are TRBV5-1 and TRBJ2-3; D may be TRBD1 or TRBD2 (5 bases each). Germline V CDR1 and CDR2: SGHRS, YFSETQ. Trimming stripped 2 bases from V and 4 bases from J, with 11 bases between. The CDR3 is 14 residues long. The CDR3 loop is CASSFGEGADTQYF. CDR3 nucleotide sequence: TGCGCCAGCAGCTTCGGGGAAGGGGCAGATACGCAGTATTTT.

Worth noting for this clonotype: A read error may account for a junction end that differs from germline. As DNA, the CDR3 is TGTGCGGGCAGCGGGGACAGGGTCCCAGAGACGCAGTATTTC. Encoded protein: CAGSGDRVPETQYF. This rearrangement joins TRBV27 to TRBJ2-3; TRBD1 agrees at 9 bases. The germline V gene has CDR1 MNHEY and CDR2 SMNVEV (reference sequence). The CDR3 has 14 residues.

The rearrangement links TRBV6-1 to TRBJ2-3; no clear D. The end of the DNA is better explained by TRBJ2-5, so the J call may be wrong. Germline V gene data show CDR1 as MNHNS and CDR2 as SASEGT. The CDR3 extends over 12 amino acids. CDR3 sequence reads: CASSDYIGTQYF. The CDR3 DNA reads TGTGCCAGCAGTGACTATATAGGGACCCAGTACTTC.

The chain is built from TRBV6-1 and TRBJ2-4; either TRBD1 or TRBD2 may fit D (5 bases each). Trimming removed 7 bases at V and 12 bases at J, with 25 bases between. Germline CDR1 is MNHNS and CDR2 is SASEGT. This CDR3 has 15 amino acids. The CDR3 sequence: CASISGLGAKNTQYF. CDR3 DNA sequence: TGTGCCAGCATCTCGGGGCTGGGAGCCAAAAATACTCAGTACTTC.

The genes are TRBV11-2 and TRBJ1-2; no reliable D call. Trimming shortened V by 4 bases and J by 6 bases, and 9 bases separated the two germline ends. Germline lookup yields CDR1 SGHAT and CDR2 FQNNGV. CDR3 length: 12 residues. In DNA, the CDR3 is TGTGCCAGCAGCTCGGAGGGAAATGGCTACACCTTC. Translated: CASSSEGNGYTF.

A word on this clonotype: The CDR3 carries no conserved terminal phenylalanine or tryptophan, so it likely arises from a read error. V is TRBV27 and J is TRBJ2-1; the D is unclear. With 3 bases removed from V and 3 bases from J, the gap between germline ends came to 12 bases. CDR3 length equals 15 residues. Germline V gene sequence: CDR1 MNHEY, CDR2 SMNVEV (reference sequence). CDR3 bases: TGTGCCAGCAGTTTGAGTCTACCCAACTACAATGAGCAGTTCTCA. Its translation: CASSLSLPNYNEQFS.

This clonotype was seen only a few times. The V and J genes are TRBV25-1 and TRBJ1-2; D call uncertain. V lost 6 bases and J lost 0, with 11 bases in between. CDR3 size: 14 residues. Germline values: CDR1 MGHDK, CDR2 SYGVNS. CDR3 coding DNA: TGTGCCAGCAGCCCGGACGGGGCTAACTATGGCTACACCTTC. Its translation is CASSPDGANYGYTF.

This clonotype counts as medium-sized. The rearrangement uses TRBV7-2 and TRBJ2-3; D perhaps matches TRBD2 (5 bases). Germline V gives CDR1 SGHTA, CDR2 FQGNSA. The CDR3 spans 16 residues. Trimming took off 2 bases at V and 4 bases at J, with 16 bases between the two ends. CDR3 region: CASSLSGLAVPDTQYF. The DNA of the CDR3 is TGTGCCAGCAGCTTAAGTGGGCTAGCTGTCCCAGATACGCAGTATTTT.

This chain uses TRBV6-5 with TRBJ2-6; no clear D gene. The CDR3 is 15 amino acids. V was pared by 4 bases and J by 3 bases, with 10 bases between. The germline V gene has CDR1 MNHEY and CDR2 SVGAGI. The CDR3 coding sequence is TGTGCCAGCAGTTCCTCAGCCTATGGGGCCAACGTCCTGACTTTC. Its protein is CASSSSAYGANVLTF.

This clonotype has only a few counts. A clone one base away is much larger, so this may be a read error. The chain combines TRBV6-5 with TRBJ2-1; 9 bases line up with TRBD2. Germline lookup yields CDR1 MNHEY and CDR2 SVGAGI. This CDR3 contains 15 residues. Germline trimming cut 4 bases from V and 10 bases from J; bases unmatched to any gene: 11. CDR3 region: CASSFGGPAGGEQFF. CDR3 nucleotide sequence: TGTGCCAGCAGTTTTGGGGGTCCAGCGGGAGGCGAGCAGTTCTTC.

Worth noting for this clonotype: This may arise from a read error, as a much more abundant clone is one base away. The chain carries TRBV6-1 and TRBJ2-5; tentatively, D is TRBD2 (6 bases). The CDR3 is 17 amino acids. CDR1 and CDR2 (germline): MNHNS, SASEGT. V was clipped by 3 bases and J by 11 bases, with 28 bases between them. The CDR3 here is CASSDYRGITTYNEQYF. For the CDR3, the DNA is TGTGCCAGCAGTGATTACCGCGGGATTACCACCTACAATGAGCAGTACTTC.

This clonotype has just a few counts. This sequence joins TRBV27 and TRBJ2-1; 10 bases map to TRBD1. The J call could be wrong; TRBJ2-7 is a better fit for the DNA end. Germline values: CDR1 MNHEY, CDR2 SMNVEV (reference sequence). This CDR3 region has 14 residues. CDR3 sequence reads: CASSQDRGLGEQYF. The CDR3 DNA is TGTGCCAGCAGTCAAGACAGGGGGCTGGGGGAGCAGTACTTC.

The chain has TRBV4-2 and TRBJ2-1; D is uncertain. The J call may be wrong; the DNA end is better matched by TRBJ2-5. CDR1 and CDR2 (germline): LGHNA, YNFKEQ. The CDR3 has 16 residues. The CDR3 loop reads CASSQEPGFGQETQYF. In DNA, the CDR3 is TGTGCCAGCAGCCAAGAGCCAGGTTTTGGCCAAGAGACCCAGTACTTC.

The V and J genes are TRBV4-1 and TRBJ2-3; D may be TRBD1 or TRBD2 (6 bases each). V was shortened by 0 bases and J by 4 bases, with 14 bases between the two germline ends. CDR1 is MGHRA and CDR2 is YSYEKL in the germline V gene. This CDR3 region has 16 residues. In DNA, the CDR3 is TGCGCCAGCAGCCAAGACGGAGGGGGGAGACCAGATACGCAGTATTTT. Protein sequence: CASSQDGGGRPDTQYF.